This entry lists 25 T cell receptor beta chains sequenced from one sample in a study of CD8 T cells in Susac syndrome. With random hexamers, 0.5 to 1 ug RNA was reverse transcribed. TCRdb independently ran MiXCR on the immunoSEQ multiplex PCR reads; one entry per CDR3 protein. Of 20,000 to 25,000 distinct CDR3 sequences listed, 90% to 95% were seen once; the top ten hold 0.27%. Sequenced: CD8+ T cells from PBMCs. The origin of the receptors is a human donor in good health.

This clonotype was counted a few times. The genes are TRBV7-9 and TRBJ2-3; TRBD2 agrees at 12 bases. The CDR3 is made up of 16 amino acids. The ends lost 5 bases at V and 4 bases at J; junction bases unmatched: 7. Germline V CDR1 and CDR2: SEHNR, FQNEAQ (reference sequence). The chain's CDR3 is CASSPPTSGGSDTQYF. The CDR3 DNA sequence: TGTGCCAGCAGCCCGCCGACTAGCGGGGGCTCAGATACGCAGTATTTT.

The chain joins TRBV9 to TRBJ2-3; D may be TRBD1 (6 bases). From germline, CDR1 is SGDLS and CDR2 YYNGEE. V gave up 1 base and J gave up 3 bases, with 24 bases separating them. The CDR3 totals 19 residues. CDR3 bases: TGTGCCAGCAGCGTAATTGATGTGATTACAGGGTCGGTAACAGATACGCAGTATTTT. Residues: CASSVIDVITGSVTDTQYF.

The chain employs TRBV7-9 and TRBJ1-2; possibly TRBD1 for D (6 bases). The CDR3 covers 15 residues. Germline-derived CDR1 and CDR2 are SEHNR and FQNEAQ (reference sequence). Trimming left V 3 bases short and J 4 bases short, with 15 bases between. The chain's CDR3 is CASSFDSGAGYGYTF. As DNA, the CDR3 is TGTGCCAGCAGCTTCGATTCAGGGGCCGGCTATGGCTACACCTTC.

This clonotype has a single count. The chain uses TRBV10-3 and TRBJ2-1; D remains unclear. Deletions cut 11 bases from V and 6 bases from J, with 20 bases between. The CDR3 has 14 amino acids. Per the germline V gene, CDR1 is ENHRY and CDR2 is SYGVKD. Here the CDR3 DNA reads TGTGCCGTAACTCCGCTCCCGTCGGGCAATGAGCAGTTCTTC. Protein product: CAVTPLPSGNEQFF.

The V and J genes are TRBV5-1 and TRBJ2-7; no firm D call. Between the trimmed V and J ends, which lost 0 bases and 1 base, there was a span of 11 bases. The germline V gene encodes CDR1 SGHRS and CDR2 YFSETQ. CDR3 length: 15 amino acids. CDR3 protein: CASSLADWQSYEQYF. The DNA for the CDR3 is TGCGCCAGCAGCTTGGCTGATTGGCAATCCTACGAGCAGTACTTC.

V is TRBV5-8 and J is TRBJ2-5; no definite D call. V shed 0 bases and J shed 5 bases, with 11 bases lying between them. The CDR3 loop spans 14 amino acids. Germline values: CDR1 SGHTS, CDR2 YDEGEE. The chain's CDR3 is CASSLEEDWETQYF. The CDR3 nucleotides are TGTGCCAGCAGCTTGGAGGAAGATTGGGAGACCCAGTACTTC.

CDR3 nucleotides: TGTGCCAGCAGCATACCGAGAGGGTACGAGCAGTACTTC. Residues: CASSIPRGYEQYF. The chain carries TRBV21-1 and TRBJ2-7; TRBD2, the table's D call, lacks a check against the DNA. TRBV21-1 is noted as a pseudogene. The CDR3 extends over 13 amino acids.

The V gene is TRBV7-9, the J gene TRBJ2-1; the D gene could be TRBD1 or TRBD2 (7 bases each). Deletions cut 1 base from V and 8 bases from J, with 15 bases between. CDR3 length: 15 amino acids. The V gene's germline CDR1 is SEHNR and CDR2 FQNEAQ (reference sequence). DNA for the CDR3: TGTGCCAGCAGCTTAGGGCAGGGGGGGATCGATGAGCAGTTCTTC. Translating it yields CASSLGQGGIDEQFF.

V gene TRBV20-1 combines with J gene TRBJ2-7, with no clear D. Germline V CDR1 and CDR2: DFQATT, SNEGSKA (reference sequence). The CDR3 contains 11 residues. V lost 5 bases and J lost 6, with 11 bases in between. CDR3: CSAPPRSEQYF. The DNA for the CDR3 is TGCAGTGCTCCACCGAGGAGCGAGCAGTACTTC.

The rearrangement joins TRBV19 to TRBJ2-1; D may be TRBD1 (5 bases). CDR1 is LNHDA, CDR2 SQIVND, per germline (reference sequence). Between the trimmed V and J ends, which lost 3 bases and 5 bases, there was a span of 8 bases. This CDR3 region has 13 residues. The CDR3 DNA follows: TGTGCCAGTAGTATTGGGGCAGACAATGAGCAGTTCTTC. Amino acid sequence: CASSIGADNEQFF.

The rearrangement uses TRBV7-9 and TRBJ1-2; 7 bases align to TRBD1. The ends lost 5 bases at V and 2 bases at J; junction bases unmatched: 8. The CDR3 spans 15 residues. CDR1 SEHNR and CDR2 FQNEAQ come from the germline V gene (reference sequence). The CDR3, as DNA: TGTGCCAGCAGCCAACCAACAGGGGTCAACTATGGCTACACCTTC. Translating gives CASSQPTGVNYGYTF.

The rearrangement uses TRBV4-3 and TRBJ2-6, with no clear D. V was shortened by 0 bases and J by 0 bases, with 6 bases between the two germline ends. Germline CDR1 reads LGHNA; CDR2 reads YSLEER. This CDR3 has 16 residues. Here the CDR3 DNA reads TGCGCCAGCAGCCAAGATCAGAGCTCTGGGGCCAACGTCCTGACTTTC. Translating gives CASSQDQSSGANVLTF.

The chain links TRBV7-2 to TRBJ2-7; 9 nucleotides agree with TRBD1. Germline assignment: CDR1 SGHTA and CDR2 FQGNSA. CDR3 length equals 14 residues. J lost 4 bases, V lost 5 bases, and 6 bases had no gene match. The CDR3 sequence: CASSAAGTGYEQYF. The CDR3 DNA sequence: TGTGCCAGCAGCGCCGCCGGGACAGGGTACGAGCAGTACTTC.

This chain uses TRBV12-3 or TRBV12-4 with TRBJ2-5; D is perhaps TRBD1 (5 bases). Trimming removed 5 bases at V and 4 bases at J, with 11 bases between. CDR3 length: 13 residues. CDR3 nucleotides: TGTGCCAGCAGTCGACAGTTCACAGAGACCCAGTACTTC. Amino acids: CASSRQFTETQYF.

The gene calls are TRBV6-5 and TRBJ1-2, with D uncertain. Looked up from germline, CDR1 is MNHEY and CDR2 is SVGAGI. V shed 5 bases and J shed 8 bases, with 12 bases lying between them. The CDR3 sequence is 12 residues long. CDR3 protein: CASSTSDSGYTF. CDR3 nucleotides: TGTGCCAGCAGTACCTCCGATTCCGGCTACACCTTC.

This chain connects TRBV9 to TRBJ2-1, with 7 positions matching TRBD2. The germline V gene encodes CDR1 SGDLS and CDR2 YYNGEE. This CDR3 comprises 13 residues. Trimming cost V 0 bases and J 8 bases; bases outside gene matches: 2. The CDR3 nucleotides read TGTGCCAGCAGCGTAGGGGGGGGTTATGAGCAGTTCTTC. This encodes CASSVGGGYEQFF.

This sequence joins TRBV20-1 and TRBJ1-1, with D maybe TRBD1 (5 bases). Germline V CDR1 and CDR2: DFQATT, SNEGSKA (reference sequence). V gave up 5 bases and J gave up 3 bases, with 13 bases separating them. The CDR3 runs to 13 residues. The CDR3 loop reads CSAPTDSYTEAFF. CDR3 coding DNA: TGCAGTGCTCCGACAGACTCCTACACTGAAGCTTTCTTT.

This chain uses TRBV7-8 with TRBJ2-3, with D maybe TRBD1 (5 bases). The germline V gene encodes CDR1 SGHVS and CDR2 FQNEAQ. Trimming cost V 1 base and J 7 bases, with 18 bases left between them. CDR3 length equals 16 residues. The DNA for the CDR3 is TGTGCCAGCAGCTTAGAAGGGGCAGGGTGGGGATATACGCAGTATTTT. This codes for CASSLEGAGWGYTQYF.

V gene TRBV20-1 combines with J gene TRBJ1-1, with 8 bases identical to TRBD1. V lost 5 bases, J lost 3 bases, and 11 bases stayed unmatched. From germline, CDR1 is DFQATT and CDR2 SNEGSKA (reference sequence). This CDR3 has 15 amino acids. The DNA for the CDR3 is TGCAGTGCTGTTGGTAGACAGGGGATCGACACTGAAGCTTTCTTT. Translated, it gives CSAVGRQGIDTEAFF.

This chain joins TRBV29-1 and TRBJ1-2; D is perhaps TRBD1 (5 bases). V shed 5 bases and J shed 8 bases, with 18 bases lying between them. Looked up from germline, CDR1 is SQVTM and CDR2 is ANQGSEA. The CDR3 spans 13 residues. DNA of the CDR3: TGCAGCGTTACCGGCAGGGTTTATTCCGGCTACACCTTC. As protein: CSVTGRVYSGYTF.

The rearrangement links TRBV19 to TRBJ2-7, with TRBD1 as a possible D gene (5 bases). The CDR3 has 16 residues. CDR1 and CDR2 (germline): LNHDA, SQIVND (reference sequence). Trimming removed 3 bases from V and 0 bases from J, with 15 bases in between. The CDR3 protein is CASSISPTDPSYEQYF. The CDR3 DNA follows: TGTGCCAGTAGTATCAGTCCGACAGACCCCTCCTACGAGCAGTACTTC.

The chain has TRBV9 and TRBJ2-5; TRBD1 is a possible D gene (6 bases). The V end lost 0 bases, the J end lost 4 bases, and 13 bases lay between the germline ends. Germline CDR1 and CDR2: SGDLS and YYNGEE. The CDR3 is 15 amino acids. The CDR3 nucleotides are TGTGCCAGCAGCGTAGGAGGGATAGGGGGAGAGACCCAGTACTTC. Its translation: CASSVGGIGGETQYF.

The chain links TRBV5-1 to TRBJ2-1; 10 nucleotides align to TRBD1. The CDR3 runs to 17 residues. CDR1 SGHRS and CDR2 YFSETQ come from the germline V gene. The junction had 11 bases not matched to a gene; V was cut back by 4 bases and J by 4 bases. The CDR3 DNA follows: TGCGCCAGCAGCCTCCTTCGACAGGGGGCGGCATACAATGAGCAGTTCTTC. Encoded protein: CASSLLRQGAAYNEQFF.

The J gene is TRBJ1-1, the V gene TRBV12-3 or TRBV12-4, with 7 bases lining up with TRBD1. J lost 1 base, V lost 5 bases, and 10 bases had no gene match. This CDR3 comprises 16 residues. The CDR3 is CASSTGQRDRNTEAFF. DNA for the CDR3: TGTGCCAGCAGTACGGGACAGCGGGATCGGAACACTGAAGCTTTCTTT.

The gene calls are TRBV20-1 and TRBJ2-3; TRBD1 matches at 10 bases. Germline CDR1 reads DFQATT; CDR2 reads SNEGSKA (reference sequence). There are 15 residues in the CDR3. V lost 3 bases to trimming and J lost 2 bases; unmatched junction nucleotides: 5. The CDR3 DNA sequence: TGCAGTGCTAGGTGGGGACAGGGGATCACAGATACGCAGTATTTT. This translates into CSARWGQGITDTQYF.